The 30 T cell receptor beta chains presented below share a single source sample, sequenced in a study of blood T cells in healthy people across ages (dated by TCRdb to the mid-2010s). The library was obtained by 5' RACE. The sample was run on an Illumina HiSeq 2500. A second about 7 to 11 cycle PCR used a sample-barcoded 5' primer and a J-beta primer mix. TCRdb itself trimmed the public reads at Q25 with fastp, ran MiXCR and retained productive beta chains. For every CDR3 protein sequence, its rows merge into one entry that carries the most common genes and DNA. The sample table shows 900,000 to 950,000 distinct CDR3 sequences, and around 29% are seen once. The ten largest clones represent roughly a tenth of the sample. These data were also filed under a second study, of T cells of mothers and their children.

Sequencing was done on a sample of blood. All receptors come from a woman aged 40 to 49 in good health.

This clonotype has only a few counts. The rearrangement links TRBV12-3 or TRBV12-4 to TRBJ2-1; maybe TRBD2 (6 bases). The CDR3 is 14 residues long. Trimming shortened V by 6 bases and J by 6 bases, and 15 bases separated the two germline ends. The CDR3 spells CASSLARIFNEQFF. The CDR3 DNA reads TGTGCCAGCAGCCTAGCGAGGATTTTCAATGAGCAGTTCTTC.

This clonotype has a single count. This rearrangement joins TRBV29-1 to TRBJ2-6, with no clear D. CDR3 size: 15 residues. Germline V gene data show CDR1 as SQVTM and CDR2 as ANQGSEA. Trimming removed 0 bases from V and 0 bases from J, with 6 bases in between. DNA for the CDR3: TGCAGCGTTGAAGACAGAGACTCTGGGGCCAACGTCCTGACTTTC. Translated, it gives CSVEDRDSGANVLTF.

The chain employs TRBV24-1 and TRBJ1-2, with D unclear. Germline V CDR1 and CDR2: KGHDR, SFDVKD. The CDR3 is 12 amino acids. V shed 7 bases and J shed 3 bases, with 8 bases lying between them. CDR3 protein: CATSSSDYGYTF. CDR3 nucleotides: TGTGCCACCAGCTCCTCCGACTATGGCTACACCTTC.

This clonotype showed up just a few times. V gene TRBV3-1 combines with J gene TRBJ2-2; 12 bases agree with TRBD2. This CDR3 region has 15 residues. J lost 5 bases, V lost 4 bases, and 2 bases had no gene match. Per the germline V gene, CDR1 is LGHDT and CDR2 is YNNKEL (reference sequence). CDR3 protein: CASSRTSGGTGELFF. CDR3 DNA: TGTGCCAGCAGCCGAACTAGCGGGGGGACCGGGGAGCTGTTTTTT.

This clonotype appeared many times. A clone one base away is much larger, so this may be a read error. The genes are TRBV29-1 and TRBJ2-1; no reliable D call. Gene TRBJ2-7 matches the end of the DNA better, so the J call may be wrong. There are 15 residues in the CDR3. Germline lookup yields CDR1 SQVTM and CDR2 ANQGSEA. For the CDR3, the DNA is TGCAGCGTTGACGGCATCGGTAGCTCCTACAATGAGCAGTACTTC. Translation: CSVDGIGSSYNEQYF.

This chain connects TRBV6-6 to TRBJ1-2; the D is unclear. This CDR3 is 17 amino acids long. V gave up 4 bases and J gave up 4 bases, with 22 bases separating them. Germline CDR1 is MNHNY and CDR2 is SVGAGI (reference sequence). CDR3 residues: CASSSTRTELKGYGYTF. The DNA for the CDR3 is TGTGCCAGCAGTTCTACCCGGACGGAGTTAAAGGGCTATGGCTACACCTTC.

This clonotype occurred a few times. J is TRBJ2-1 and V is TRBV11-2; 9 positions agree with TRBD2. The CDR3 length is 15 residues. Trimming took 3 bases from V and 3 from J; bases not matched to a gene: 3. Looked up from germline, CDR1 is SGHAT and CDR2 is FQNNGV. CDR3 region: CASSFEAGGYNEQFF. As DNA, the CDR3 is TGTGCCAGCAGCTTTGAAGCGGGGGGCTACAATGAGCAGTTCTTC.

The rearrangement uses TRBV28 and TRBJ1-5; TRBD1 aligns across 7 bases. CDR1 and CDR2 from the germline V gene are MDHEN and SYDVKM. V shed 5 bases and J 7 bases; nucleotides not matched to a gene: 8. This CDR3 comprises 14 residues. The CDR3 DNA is TGTGCCAGCAGTCCCAACAGGGGAACACAGCCCCAGCATTTT. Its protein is CASSPNRGTQPQHF.

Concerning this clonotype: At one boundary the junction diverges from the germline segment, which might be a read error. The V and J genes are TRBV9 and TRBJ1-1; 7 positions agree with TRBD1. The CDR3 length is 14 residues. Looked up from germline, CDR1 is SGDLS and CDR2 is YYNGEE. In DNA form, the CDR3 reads TGTGTCAGCGGCGGACAGGTGGGGAACACTGAAGCTTTCTTT. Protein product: CVSGGQVGNTEAFF.

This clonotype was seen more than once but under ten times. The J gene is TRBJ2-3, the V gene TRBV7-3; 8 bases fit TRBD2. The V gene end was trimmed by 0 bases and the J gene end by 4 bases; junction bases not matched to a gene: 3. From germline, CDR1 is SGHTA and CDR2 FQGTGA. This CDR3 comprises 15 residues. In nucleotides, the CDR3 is TGTGCCAGCAGCTTAACCGGGGGGGCATCAGATACGCAGTATTTT. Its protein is CASSLTGGASDTQYF.

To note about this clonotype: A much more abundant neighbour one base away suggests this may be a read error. CDR3 loop: CGVAGVGATHEQYF. The CDR3 coding sequence is TGCGGCGTCGCCGGGGTAGGGGCTACCCACGAGCAGTACTTC. V usage is TRBV29-1 and J usage is TRBJ2-7; D is tentatively TRBD1 or TRBD2 (5 bases each). The CDR3 is 14 amino acids. The germline CDR1 and CDR2 sequences are SQVTM and ANQGSEA.

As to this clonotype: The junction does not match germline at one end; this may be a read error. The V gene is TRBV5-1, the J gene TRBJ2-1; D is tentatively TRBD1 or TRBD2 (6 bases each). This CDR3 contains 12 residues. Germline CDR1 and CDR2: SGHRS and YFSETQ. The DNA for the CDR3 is TGCGCCAGCAGCGGGGGGCCCAATGAGCGGTTCTTC. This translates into CASSGGPNERFF.

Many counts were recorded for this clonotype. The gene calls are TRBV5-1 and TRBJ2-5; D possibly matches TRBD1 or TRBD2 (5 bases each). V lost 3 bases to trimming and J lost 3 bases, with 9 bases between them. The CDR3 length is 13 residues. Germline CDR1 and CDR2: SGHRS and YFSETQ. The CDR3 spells CASSSQGEETQYF. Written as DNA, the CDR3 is TGCGCCAGCAGCTCGCAGGGAGAAGAGACCCAGTACTTC.

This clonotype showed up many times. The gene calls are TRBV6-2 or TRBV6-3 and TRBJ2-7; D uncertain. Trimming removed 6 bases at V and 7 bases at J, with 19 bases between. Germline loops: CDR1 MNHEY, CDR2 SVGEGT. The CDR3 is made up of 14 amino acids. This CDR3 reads CASRTAGPTLEQYF. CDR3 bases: TGTGCCAGCAGGACTGCTGGACCGACTCTTGAGCAGTACTTC.

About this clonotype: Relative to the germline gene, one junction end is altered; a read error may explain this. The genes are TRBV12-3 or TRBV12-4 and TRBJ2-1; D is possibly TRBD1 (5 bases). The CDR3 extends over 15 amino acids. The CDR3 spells CTSTERQTPYNEQFF. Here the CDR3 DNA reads TGTACCAGCACTGAAAGACAGACCCCATACAATGAGCAGTTCTTC.

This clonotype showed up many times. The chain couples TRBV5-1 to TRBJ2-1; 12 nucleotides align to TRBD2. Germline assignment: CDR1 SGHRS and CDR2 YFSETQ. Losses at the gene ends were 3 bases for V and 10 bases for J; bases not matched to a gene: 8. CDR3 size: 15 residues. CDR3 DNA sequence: TGCGCCAGCAGCTCCGGGACTAGCGGGTTTGGGGAGCAGTTCTTC. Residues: CASSSGTSGFGEQFF. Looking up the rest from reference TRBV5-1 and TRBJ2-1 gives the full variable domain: KAGVTQTPRYLIKTRGQQVTLSCSPISGHRSVSWYQQTPGQGLQFLFEYFSETQRNKGNFPGRFSGRQFSNSRSEMNVSTLELGDSALYLCASSSGTSGFGEQFFGPGTRLTVL.

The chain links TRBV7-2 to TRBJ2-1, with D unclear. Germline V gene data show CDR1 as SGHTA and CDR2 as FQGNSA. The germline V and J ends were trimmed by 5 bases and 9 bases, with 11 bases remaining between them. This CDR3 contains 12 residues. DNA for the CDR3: TGTGCCAGCAGCCCCGCGGTCGGTGAGCAGTTCTTC. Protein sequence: CASSPAVGEQFF.

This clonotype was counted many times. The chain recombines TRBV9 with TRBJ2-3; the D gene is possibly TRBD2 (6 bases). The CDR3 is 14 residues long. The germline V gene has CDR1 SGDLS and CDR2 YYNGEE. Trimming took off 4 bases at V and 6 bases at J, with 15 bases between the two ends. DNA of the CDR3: TGTGCCAGCAGCCCCCGACTAGTATCCGATACGCAGTATTTT. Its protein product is CASSPRLVSDTQYF.

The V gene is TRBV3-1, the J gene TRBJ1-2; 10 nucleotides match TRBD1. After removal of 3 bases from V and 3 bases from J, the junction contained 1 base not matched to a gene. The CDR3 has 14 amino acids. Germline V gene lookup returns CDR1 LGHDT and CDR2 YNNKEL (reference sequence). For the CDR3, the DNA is TGTGCCAGCAGCCACGGGACAGGGGACTATGGCTACACCTTC. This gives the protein CASSHGTGDYGYTF.

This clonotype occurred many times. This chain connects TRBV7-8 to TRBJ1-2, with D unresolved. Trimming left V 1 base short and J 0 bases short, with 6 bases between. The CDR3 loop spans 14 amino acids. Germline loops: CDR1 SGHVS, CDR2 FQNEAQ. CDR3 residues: CASSLGAANYGYTF. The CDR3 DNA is TGTGCCAGCAGCTTAGGGGCAGCTAACTATGGCTACACCTTC.

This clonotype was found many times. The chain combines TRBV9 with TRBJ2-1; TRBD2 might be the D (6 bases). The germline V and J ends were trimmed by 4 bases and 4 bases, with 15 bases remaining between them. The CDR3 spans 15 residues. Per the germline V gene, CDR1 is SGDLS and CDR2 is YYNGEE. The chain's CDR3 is CASSPLSRGYNEQFF. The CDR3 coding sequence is TGTGCCAGCAGCCCTCTGTCGCGGGGATACAATGAGCAGTTCTTC.

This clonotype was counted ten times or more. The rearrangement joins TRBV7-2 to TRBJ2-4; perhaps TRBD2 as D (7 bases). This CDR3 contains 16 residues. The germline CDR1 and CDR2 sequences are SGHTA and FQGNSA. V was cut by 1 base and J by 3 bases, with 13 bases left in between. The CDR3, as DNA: TGTGCCAGCAGCTTAGGAGGGGGAGGGCGCAAAAACATTCAGTACTTC. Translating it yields CASSLGGGGRKNIQYF.

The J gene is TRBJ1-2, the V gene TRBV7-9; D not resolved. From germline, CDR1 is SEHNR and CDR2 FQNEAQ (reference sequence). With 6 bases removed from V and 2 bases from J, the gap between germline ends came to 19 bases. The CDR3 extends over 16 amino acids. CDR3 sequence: CASSPVSPTENYGYTF. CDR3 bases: TGTGCCAGCAGTCCCGTATCCCCCACGGAAAACTATGGCTACACCTTC.

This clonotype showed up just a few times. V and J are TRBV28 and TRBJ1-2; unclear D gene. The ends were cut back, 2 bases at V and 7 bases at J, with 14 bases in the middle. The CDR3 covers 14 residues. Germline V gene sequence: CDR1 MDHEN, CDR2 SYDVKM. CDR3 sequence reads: CASSLSPQRGGYTF. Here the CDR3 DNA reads TGTGCCAGCAGTTTAAGCCCGCAACGGGGTGGCTACACCTTC.

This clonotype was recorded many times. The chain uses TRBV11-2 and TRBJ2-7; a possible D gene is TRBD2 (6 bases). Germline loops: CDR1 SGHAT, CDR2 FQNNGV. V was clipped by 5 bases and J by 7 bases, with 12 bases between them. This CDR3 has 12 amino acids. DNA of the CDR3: TGTGCCAGCAGCGGTAACGCGGGGGAGCAGTACTTC. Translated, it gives CASSGNAGEQYF.

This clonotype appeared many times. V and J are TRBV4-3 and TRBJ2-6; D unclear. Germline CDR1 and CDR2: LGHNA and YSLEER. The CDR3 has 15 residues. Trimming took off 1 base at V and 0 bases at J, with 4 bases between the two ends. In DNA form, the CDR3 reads TGCGCCAGCAGCCAAGCGAGCTCTGGGGCCAACGTCCTGACTTTC. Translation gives CASSQASSGANVLTF.

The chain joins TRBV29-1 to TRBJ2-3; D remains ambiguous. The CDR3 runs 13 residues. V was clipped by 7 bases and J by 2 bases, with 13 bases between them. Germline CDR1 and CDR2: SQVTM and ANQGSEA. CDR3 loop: CSARKGNTDTQYF. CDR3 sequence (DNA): TGCAGCGCCAGAAAGGGAAACACAGATACGCAGTATTTT.

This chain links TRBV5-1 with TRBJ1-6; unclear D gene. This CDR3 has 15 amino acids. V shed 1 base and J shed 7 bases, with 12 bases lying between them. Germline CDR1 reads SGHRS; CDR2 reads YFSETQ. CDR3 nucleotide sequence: TGCGCCAGCAGCTTGTCCGGAGAGGTCAATTCACCCCTCCACTTT. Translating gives CASSLSGEVNSPLHF.

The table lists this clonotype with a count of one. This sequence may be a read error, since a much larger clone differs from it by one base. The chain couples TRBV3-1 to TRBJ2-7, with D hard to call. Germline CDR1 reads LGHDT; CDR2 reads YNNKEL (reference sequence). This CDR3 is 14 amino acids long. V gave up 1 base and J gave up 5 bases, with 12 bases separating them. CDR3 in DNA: TGTGCCAGCAGCCAAGTGGGGAAATCCCACGAGCAGTACTTC. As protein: CASSQVGKSHEQYF.

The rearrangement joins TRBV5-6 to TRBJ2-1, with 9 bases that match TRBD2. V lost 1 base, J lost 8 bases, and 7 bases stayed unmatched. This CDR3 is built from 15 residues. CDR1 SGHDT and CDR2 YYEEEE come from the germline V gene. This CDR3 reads CASSLKAGGYDEQFF. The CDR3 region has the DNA TGTGCCAGCAGCTTGAAAGCGGGGGGATACGATGAGCAGTTCTTC.